This T cell receptor beta chain was sequenced for a study of cytomegalovirus exposure and HLA in healthy donors. Study outcomes and limitations: Later genetic work tied a missense DCLRE1C variant to beta-chain V and J trimming. Earlier findings revealed that most TCR beta V segments proved productive either about 87% or about 30% of the time.

The study ran its PCR with 60 Vbeta and 13 Jbeta primers. The data were produced by immunoSEQ multiplex PCR, yet TCRdb's version contains in-frame clones alone and is incomplete. The table records about 80,000 clones, around 77% of them present only once. Of note for this clone: What it recognizes is unknown.

V lost 5 bases and J lost 9; bases outside the gene matches: 9. Per germline, CDR1 LNHDA and CDR2 SQIVND (reference sequence). The CDR3 has 14 amino acids. Healthy bone marrow donors made up the donor group. The sequenced sample consisted of PBMCs. This TCR came from a man aged 50-60 years in good health and CMV-seronegative. The chain carries TRBV19 and TRBJ2-2; TRBD2 matches 7 bases. The DNA for the CDR3 is TGTGCCAGTAGTCGGACTAGTACCTGGAGGGAGCTGTTTTTT. As protein: CASSRTSTWRELFF.